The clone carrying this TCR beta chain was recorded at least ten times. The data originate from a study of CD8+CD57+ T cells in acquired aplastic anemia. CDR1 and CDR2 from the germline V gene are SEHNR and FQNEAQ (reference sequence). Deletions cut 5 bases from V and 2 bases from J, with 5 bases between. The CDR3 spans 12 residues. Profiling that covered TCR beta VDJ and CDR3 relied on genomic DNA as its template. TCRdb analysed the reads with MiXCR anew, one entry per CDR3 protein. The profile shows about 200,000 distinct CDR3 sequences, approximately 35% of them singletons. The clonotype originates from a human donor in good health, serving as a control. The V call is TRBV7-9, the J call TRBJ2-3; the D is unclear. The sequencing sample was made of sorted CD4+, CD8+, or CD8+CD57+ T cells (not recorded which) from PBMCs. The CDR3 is CASSTNTDTQYF. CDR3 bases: TGTGCCAGCAGCACAAACACAGATACGCAGTATTTT. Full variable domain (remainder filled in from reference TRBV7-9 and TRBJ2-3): DTGVSQNPRHKITKRGQNVTFRCDPISEHNRLYWYRQTLGQGPEFLTYFQNEAQLEKSRLLSDRFSAERPKGSFSTLEIQRTEQGDSAMYLCASSTNTDTQYFGPGTRLTVL.